Following are 17 T cell receptor beta chains from one sample sequenced in a study of CD8+CD57+ T cells in acquired aplastic anemia. Genomic DNA templated the TCR beta VDJ and CDR3 profiling. From the reads, TCRdb called clonotypes with MiXCR, one entry per CDR3 protein. This sample has 200,000 or so distinct CDR3 sequences, with roughly half found just once. Sequencing involved patients with CD8+CD57+ cell expansion previously shown by flow cytometry. The sequenced material came from sorted CD4+, CD8+, or CD8+CD57+ T cells (not recorded which) from PBMCs. All receptors derive from a human donor with aplastic anemia.

A remark on this clonotype: The germline gene is not matched at one end of the junction; a read error may be the cause. The chain recombines TRBV9 with TRBJ1-1; unclear D gene. The CDR3 is made up of 16 amino acids. CDR1 SGDLS and CDR2 YYNGEE come from the germline V gene. The CDR3 loop reads CASSVAARIEVTEAFF. The CDR3 DNA is TGTGCCAGCAGCGTAGCGGCCCGAATCGAGGTCACTGAAGCCTTCTTT.

This clonotype was detected many times. A junction end diverges from the germline sequence, so it may reflect a read error. The V call is TRBV7-3, the J call TRBJ1-2; 7 bases are a match to TRBD1. Per germline, CDR1 SGHTA and CDR2 FQGTGA. The CDR3 is 15 amino acids. CDR3: CASSPQRQGADGCTF. In nucleotides, the CDR3 is TGTGCCAGCAGCCCGCAACGACAGGGTGCTGACGGCTGCACCTTC.

The genes are TRBV19 and TRBJ2-1, with 10 bases lining up with TRBD2. Germline CDR1 is LNHDA and CDR2 is SQIVND (reference sequence). V shed 7 bases, J shed 2 bases, and the junction held 5 bases outside the gene matches. CDR3 length: 15 residues. CDR3 sequence reads: CASTVSGGPYNEQFF. The CDR3 DNA sequence: TGTGCCAGTACCGTTAGCGGGGGGCCCTACAATGAGCAGTTCTTC.

The V and J genes are TRBV9 and TRBJ1-2; no firm D call. Germline V gene sequence: CDR1 SGDLS, CDR2 YYNGEE. The CDR3 has 13 residues. With 0 bases removed from V and 2 bases from J, the gap between germline ends came to 5 bases. This chain's CDR3 is CASSVARNYGYTF. CDR3 DNA sequence: TGTGCCAGCAGCGTAGCCAGGAACTATGGCTACACCTTC.

Note on this clonotype: One junction end disagrees with the germline gene, perhaps due to a read error. The chain combines TRBV7-9 with TRBJ1-3; D is ambiguous. This CDR3 is 12 amino acids long. Germline-derived CDR1 and CDR2 are SEHNR and FQNEAQ (reference sequence). CDR3 residues: CASSQDGVTIYF. CDR3 coding DNA: TGCGCCAGCAGCCAAGATGGGGTCACCATATATTTT.

The chain is built from TRBV29-1 and TRBJ2-3, with 7 bases matching TRBD2. The CDR3 contains 14 residues. V lost 6 bases and J lost 3; bases outside the gene matches: 9. The germline V gene encodes CDR1 SQVTM and CDR2 ANQGSEA. The CDR3 here is CSVPPGGRTDTQYF. The CDR3 DNA sequence: TGCAGCGTCCCCCCGGGAGGACGGACAGATACGCAGTATTTT.

This clonotype was found many times. V gene TRBV9 combines with J gene TRBJ1-3; perhaps TRBD1 as D (6 bases). CDR3 length: 14 residues. Germline loops: CDR1 SGDLS, CDR2 YYNGEE. Trimming took 7 bases from V and 4 from J, leaving 15 bases between them. CDR3 protein: CASDRGPNGNTIYF. The CDR3 nucleotides read TGTGCCAGCGACCGGGGGCCTAACGGAAACACCATATATTTT.

This clonotype showed up many times. The rearrangement links TRBV7-9 to TRBJ1-2, with TRBD1 as a possible D gene (6 bases). CDR1 is SEHNR and CDR2 is FQNEAQ in the germline V gene (reference sequence). The length of the CDR3 is 14 residues. The V and J ends lost 6 bases and 2 bases respectively, with 13 bases between them. CDR3: CASRGDTYNYGYTF. In DNA form, the CDR3 reads TGTGCCAGCAGGGGGGACACCTACAACTATGGCTACACCTTC. The entire variable domain, with the rest obtained from reference TRBV7-9 and TRBJ1-2, is as follows: DTGVSQNPRHKITKRGQNVTFRCDPISEHNRLYWYRQTLGQGPEFLTYFQNEAQLEKSRLLSDRFSAERPKGSFSTLEIQRTEQGDSAMYLCASRGDTYNYGYTFGSGTRLTVV.

The V and J genes are TRBV20-1 and TRBJ2-1, with D unresolved. The V gene lost 4 bases and the J gene lost 5 bases, with 15 bases spanning the gap. CDR3 length: 14 residues. The V gene's germline CDR1 is DFQATT and CDR2 SNEGSKA (reference sequence). CDR3 loop: CSATVAGLHNEQFF. In DNA, the CDR3 is TGCAGTGCTACGGTAGCTGGCCTCCACAATGAGCAGTTCTTC.

This clonotype was recorded at least ten times. V is TRBV7-9 and J is TRBJ2-7, with TRBD1 matching over 7 bases. The germline gives CDR1 SEHNR, CDR2 FQNEAQ (reference sequence). The CDR3 is made up of 16 amino acids. The V and J ends lost 1 base and 0 bases, in that order; junction bases with no gene match: 6. The DNA of the CDR3 is TGTGCCAGCAGCTTAGAGGGGACAGACCCCTCCTACGAGCAGTACTTC. This codes for CASSLEGTDPSYEQYF.

This clonotype was picked up a small number of times. The chain is built from TRBV7-7 and TRBJ2-5; D is unclear. V dropped 3 bases and J dropped 5 bases, with 10 bases sitting between them. The CDR3 runs to 13 residues. CDR1 and CDR2 (germline): SSHAT, FNYEAQ (reference sequence). The CDR3 sequence: CASSFSDGETQYF. In DNA, the CDR3 is TGTGCCAGCAGCTTTTCTGATGGGGAGACCCAGTACTTC.

The chain employs TRBV15 and TRBJ1-3, with D tentatively TRBD1 (6 bases). Per the germline V gene, CDR1 is LNHNV and CDR2 is YYDKDF (reference sequence). CDR3 size: 18 residues. The V end lost 1 base, the J end lost 0 bases, and 16 bases lay between the germline ends. The DNA of the CDR3 is TGTGCCACCAGCAGAGCACAGGGTAATGTTTACTCTGGAAACACCATATATTTT. This sequence encodes CATSRAQGNVYSGNTIYF.

This clonotype was seen repeatedly, ten times or more. The chain has TRBV4-1 and TRBJ1-2, with D possibly matching TRBD1 (6 bases). The length of the CDR3 is 15 residues. Germline V lookup: CDR1 MGHRA, CDR2 YSYEKL. Trimming stripped 3 bases from V and 6 bases from J, with 17 bases between. CDR3 amino acids: CASSHREGGRNGYTF. CDR3 DNA: TGCGCCAGCAGCCACCGGGAAGGGGGACGGAATGGCTACACCTTC.

The chain has TRBV19 and TRBJ2-3; 8 bases agree with TRBD2. Looked up from germline, CDR1 is LNHDA and CDR2 is SQIVND (reference sequence). The CDR3 spans 14 residues. Trimming took 3 bases from V and 6 from J; bases not matched to a gene: 5. CDR3 in amino acids: CASSMAVAGDTQYF. As DNA, the CDR3 is TGTGCCAGTAGTATGGCAGTAGCGGGGGATACGCAGTATTTT.

A word on this clonotype: A junction boundary mismatches the germline segment, possibly from a read error. The rearrangement links TRBV6-1 to TRBJ1-4; weak D call: TRBD1 (5 bases). Looked up from germline, CDR1 is MNHNS and CDR2 is SASEGT. The CDR3 spans 16 residues. CDR3 residues: CASSESGGGSNEKLFF. The CDR3 DNA reads as TGTGCCAGCAGTGAATCTGGGGGTGGCAGTAATGAAAAACTATTTTTT.

The chain uses TRBV5-1 and TRBJ1-1; D is perhaps TRBD1 (5 bases). V lost 0 bases to trimming and J lost 10 bases, with 13 bases between them. This CDR3 is built from 13 residues. The germline V gene encodes CDR1 SGHRS and CDR2 YFSETQ. Written as DNA, the CDR3 is TGCGCCAGCAGCTTGGGACAACGGGGGGGAGCTTTCTTT. Translated, it gives CASSLGQRGGAFF.

This clonotype was seen only a few times. One junction end disagrees with the germline gene, perhaps due to a read error. The chain has TRBV19 and TRBJ2-3, with a tentative D call TRBD2 (5 bases). Germline CDR1 is LNHDA and CDR2 is SQIVND (reference sequence). This CDR3 has 14 amino acids. The CDR3 DNA reads as TGTGCCAGTACCCCGGGGTCTACCGGACCTACGCAGTGTTTT. It yields the protein CASTPGSTGPTQCF. Filled out from reference TRBV19 and TRBJ2-3, the complete variable domain reads DGGITQSPKYLFRKEGQNVTLSCEQNLNHDAMYWYRQDPGQGLRLIYYSQIVNDFQKGDIAEGYSVSREKKESFPLTVTSAQKNPTAFYLCASTPGSTGPTQCFGPGTRLTVL.